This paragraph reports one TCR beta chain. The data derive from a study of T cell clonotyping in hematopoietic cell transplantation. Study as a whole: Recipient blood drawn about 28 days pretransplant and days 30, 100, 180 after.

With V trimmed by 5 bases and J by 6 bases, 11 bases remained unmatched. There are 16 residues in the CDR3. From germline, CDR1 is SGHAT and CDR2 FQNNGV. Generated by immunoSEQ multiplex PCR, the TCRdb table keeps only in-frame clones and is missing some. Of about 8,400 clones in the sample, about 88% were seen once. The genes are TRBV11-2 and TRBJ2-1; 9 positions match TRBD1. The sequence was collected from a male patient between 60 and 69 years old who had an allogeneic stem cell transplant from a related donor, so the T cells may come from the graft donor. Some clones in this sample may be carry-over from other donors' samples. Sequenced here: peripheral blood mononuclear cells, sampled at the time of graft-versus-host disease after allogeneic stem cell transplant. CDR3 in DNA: TGTGCCAGCAGCGCCGGGGGGACAGGGCTGGGCAATGAGCAGTTCTTC. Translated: CASSAGGTGLGNEQFF.